The clone carrying this T cell receptor beta chain was observed a few times. Next came a second PCR, run for about 7 to 12 cycles, which used a sample-barcoded 5' primer along with a J-beta primer mix. One entry per CDR3 protein results from TCRdb running MiXCR on the 5' RACE reads. The sample holds roughly 560,000 distinct CDR3 sequences, more than 20% seen once. These data originate in a study of blood T cells in healthy people across ages. CDR1 is SGDLS, CDR2 YYNGEE, per germline. The junction had 9 bases not matched to a gene; V was cut back by 0 bases and J by 8 bases. The CDR3 sequence is 15 residues long. The sample was also linked to a second study, of T cells of mothers and their children.

The source is a boy aged 5-17 years in good health. V and J are TRBV9 and TRBJ1-2; 8 bases agree with TRBD1. Material: blood. CDR3 residues: CASSVAPDRGRGYTF. CDR3 sequence (DNA): TGTGCCAGCAGCGTAGCCCCCGACAGGGGACGAGGCTACACCTTC.